This entry lists 20 T cell receptor beta chains sequenced from one sample in a study of blood T cell repertoires in COVID-19. Only in-frame clones appear in the TCRdb table, and some are missing; sequencing was by immunoSEQ multiplex PCR. The sample contains some 130,000 clones, around nine tenths of which appear only once. The sample taken for sequencing was peripheral blood. The receptor source for this set is a man aged 55 to 70 with active or convalescent COVID-19.

This clone has a single count. J is TRBJ2-7 and V is TRBV5-4; no reliable D call. V was pared by 1 base and J by 6 bases, with 8 bases between. The CDR3 has 12 amino acids. The germline gives CDR1 SGHNT, CDR2 YYREEE (reference sequence). In DNA, the CDR3 is TGTGCCAGCAGCTTGTTACGAGGCGAGCAGTACTTC. It is translated as CASSLLRGEQYF.

V and J are TRBV28 and TRBJ1-2; D perhaps matches TRBD1 (5 bases). CDR3 size: 16 residues. Germline assignment: CDR1 MDHEN and CDR2 SYDVKM. V gave up 8 bases and J gave up 1 base, with 20 bases separating them. The CDR3 nucleotides are TGTGCCAGCCGTCCCGCGGGGGGTAAAAATAACTATGGCTACACCTTC. Translated: CASRPAGGKNNYGYTF.

The rearrangement links TRBV19 to TRBJ1-1, with 8 bases aligning to TRBD1. Per the germline V gene, CDR1 is LNHDA and CDR2 is SQIVND (reference sequence). J was trimmed by 5 bases and V by 7 bases; bases with no gene match: 12. The CDR3 spans 15 residues. CDR3 loop: CASIRGGTGGTEAFF. The CDR3, as DNA: TGTGCCAGTATCCGGGGCGGGACAGGAGGGACTGAAGCTTTCTTT. Full variable domain (rest looked up from reference TRBV19 and TRBJ1-1): DGGITQSPKYLFRKEGQNVTLSCEQNLNHDAMYWYRQDPGQGLRLIYYSQIVNDFQKGDIAEGYSVSREKKESFPLTVTSAQKNPTAFYLCASIRGGTGGTEAFFGQGTRLTVV.

This clone came up a few times. V and J are TRBV2 and TRBJ1-1; 7 positions agree with TRBD1. The CDR3 has 13 residues. CDR1 SNHLY and CDR2 FYNNEI come from the germline V gene. V shed 10 bases, J shed 3 bases, and the junction held 8 bases outside the gene matches. This CDR3 reads CATTVDRDTEAFF. CDR3 nucleotides: TGTGCCACCACGGTCGACAGGGACACTGAAGCTTTCTTT.

This clone was recorded a few times. The chain uses TRBV10-3 and TRBJ2-1, with 13 bases lining up with TRBD2. The trim removed 7 bases at V and 6 bases at J, leaving 6 bases unmatched. This CDR3 comprises 15 residues. Germline V gene data show CDR1 as ENHRY and CDR2 as SYGVKD. The CDR3 DNA reads as TGTGCCATCACGCGCGGACTAGCGGGAGCCAATGAGCAGTTCTTC. This sequence encodes CAITRGLAGANEQFF.

This clone was recorded at least ten times. V usage is TRBV5-6 and J usage is TRBJ1-2; D possibly corresponds to TRBD1 (6 bases). CDR1 and CDR2 from the germline V gene are SGHDT and YYEEEE. Trimming shortened V by 4 bases and J by 4 bases, and 14 bases separated the two germline ends. This CDR3 comprises 14 residues. As DNA, the CDR3 is TGTGCCAGCAGCCCGGATACAGGGCTCTATGGCTACACCTTC. Encoded protein: CASSPDTGLYGYTF.

The V gene is TRBV4-2, the J gene TRBJ1-3; TRBD1 matches 8 bases. The CDR3 length is 13 residues. Unmatched junction bases numbered 3, after V lost 4 bases and J lost 7 bases. Looked up from germline, CDR1 is LGHNA and CDR2 is YNFKEQ. The CDR3 is CASSPWTGNTIYF. The CDR3 DNA reads TGTGCCAGCAGCCCCTGGACAGGGAACACCATATATTTT.

The chain couples TRBV7-8 to TRBJ2-5; maybe TRBD1 (6 bases). Trimming shortened V by 5 bases and J by 5 bases, and 18 bases separated the two germline ends. Germline values: CDR1 SGHVS, CDR2 FQNEAQ. CDR3 size: 15 residues. The CDR3 DNA reads as TGTGCCAGCAGCGTTAGGGGGACCGCCGGGGAGACCCAGTACTTC. Translated, it gives CASSVRGTAGETQYF.

Only a few counts were recorded for this clone. This chain connects TRBV28 to TRBJ1-2; 9 bases map to TRBD1. There are 16 residues in the CDR3. Germline V gene lookup returns CDR1 MDHEN and CDR2 SYDVKM. The CDR3 here is CATGGGQGLPLGGYTF. CDR3 DNA: TGTGCAACCGGGGGGGGACAGGGCTTACCTCTCGGCGGCTACACCTTC.

This chain joins TRBV7-2 and TRBJ2-1; possible D gene TRBD2, 5 bases. This CDR3 contains 15 residues. Trimming left V 2 bases short and J 6 bases short, with 14 bases between. Germline V gene sequence: CDR1 SGHTA, CDR2 FQGNSA. The CDR3 DNA reads as TGTGCCAGCAGCTTACGTACTAGGCCTGGCAATGAGCAGTTCTTC. As protein: CASSLRTRPGNEQFF.

This clone was seen once. The chain employs TRBV27 and TRBJ1-1; D might be TRBD1 (6 bases). V lost 7 bases and J 0 bases, leaving 12 bases between the germline ends. The V gene's germline CDR1 is MNHEY and CDR2 SMNVEV (reference sequence). The CDR3 runs to 14 residues. CDR3 loop: CASISGGLNTEAFF. In DNA form, the CDR3 reads TGTGCCAGCATTAGCGGGGGGCTGAACACTGAAGCTTTCTTT.

CDR3 residues: CASSETGFEQFF. Written as DNA, the CDR3 is TGTGCCAGCAGCGAAACAGGGTTTGAGCAGTTCTTC. The genes are TRBV9 and TRBJ2-1, with a weak D call TRBD1 (6 bases). Germline CDR1 SGDLS, CDR2 YYNGEE. Trimming left V 3 bases short and J 9 bases short, with 10 bases between. The CDR3 is 12 amino acids.

The chain recombines TRBV6-5 with TRBJ2-3; no definite D call. V was trimmed by 0 bases and J by 0 bases, leaving 7 bases between them. The CDR3 is made up of 15 amino acids. Germline CDR1 MNHEY, CDR2 SVGAGI. CDR3: CASSYSGRSTDTQYF. The CDR3, as DNA: TGTGCCAGCAGTTACTCGGGCAGGAGCACAGATACGCAGTATTTT.

This chain connects TRBV12-3 or TRBV12-4 to TRBJ1-1; D not certain. The V gene lost 6 bases and the J gene lost 3 bases, with 11 bases spanning the gap. The CDR3 extends over 13 amino acids. The CDR3 DNA reads as TGTGCCAGCAGCGACCGAGGGTACACTGAAGCTTTCTTT. The encoded protein is CASSDRGYTEAFF.

The chain joins TRBV29-1 to TRBJ2-2, with 9 bases matching TRBD1. From germline, CDR1 is SQVTM and CDR2 ANQGSEA. The CDR3 contains 14 residues. With 5 bases clipped from V and 7 bases from J, the junction kept 8 bases outside the gene matches. The chain's CDR3 is CSVLYRGRFGELFF. Written as DNA, the CDR3 is TGCAGCGTTTTATACAGGGGGCGCTTCGGGGAGCTGTTTTTT.

The CDR3 here is CASSIPGQAYEQYF. The CDR3 nucleotides read TGTGCCAGTAGTATCCCGGGACAAGCCTACGAGCAGTACTTC. The V and J genes are TRBV19 and TRBJ2-7, with a tentative D call TRBD1 (6 bases). The germline V gene has CDR1 LNHDA and CDR2 SQIVND (reference sequence). The V end was cut by 3 bases, the J end by 2 bases, with 11 bases between. The CDR3 consists of 14 residues.

The chain has TRBV24-1 and TRBJ2-2, with TRBD1 matching over 12 bases. The germline V gene encodes CDR1 KGHDR and CDR2 SFDVKD. The CDR3 loop spans 16 amino acids. V lost 7 bases, J lost 7 bases, and 9 bases stayed unmatched. Written as DNA, the CDR3 is TGTGCCACCAGAGCCTCCGGGACAGGGGGCATCGGGGAGCTGTTTTTT. It is translated as CATRASGTGGIGELFF.

This chain links TRBV7-2 with TRBJ1-2; the match to TRBD1 covers 7 bases. Germline-derived CDR1 and CDR2 are SGHTA and FQGNSA. This CDR3 has 17 residues. With V trimmed by 1 base and J by 1 base, 9 bases remained unmatched. CDR3 in amino acids: CASSLGSGGFINYGYTF. For the CDR3, the DNA is TGTGCCAGCAGCTTAGGATCAGGGGGGTTTATTAACTATGGCTACACCTTC.

The rearrangement joins TRBV3-1 (or the pseudogene TRBV3-2) to TRBJ1-2; perhaps TRBD1 as D (6 bases). CDR1 LGHDT and CDR2 YNNKEL come from the germline V gene (reference sequence). V was clipped by 4 bases and J by 3 bases, with 9 bases between them. There are 13 residues in the CDR3. The CDR3 region is CASSPRGDYGYTF. The DNA of the CDR3 is TGTGCCAGCAGCCCCAGGGGCGACTATGGCTACACCTTC.

This clone was seen a single time. This chain links TRBV28 with TRBJ2-3; 8 nucleotides agree with TRBD2. The CDR3 consists of 14 residues. The germline V gene has CDR1 MDHEN and CDR2 SYDVKM. The V gene end was trimmed by 6 bases and the J gene end by 0 bases; junction bases not matched to a gene: 2. The CDR3 region has the DNA TGTGCCAGCAGGTTAGCGGGAAGCACAGATACGCAGTATTTT. As protein: CASRLAGSTDTQYF.